These T cell receptor beta chains were read from a single sample in a study of T cells in Graves' hyperthyroidism and ophthalmopathy. TCRdb independently ran MiXCR on the multiplex PCR reads; one entry per CDR3 protein. The sample has a few hundred thousand distinct CDR3 sequences, around 42% seen once; the top ten hold more than 7.5%. Sequencing input: peripheral blood or thyroid tissue (not recorded which). Receptor source: a woman under 30 with Graves' hyperthyroidism. Each CDR3 is given with its conserved first and last residue. D genes are given only for firm matches. Size is omitted from some rows. Given values are once, few, many or a class for expanded clones.

clone_size,v_call,d_call,j_call,cdr3_nt,cdr3_aa
-,TRBV29-1,TRBD1,TRBJ2-1,TGCAGCGTCAGTCCCGGGACAGCGGCGGAGGAGCAGTTCTTC,CSVSPGTAAEEQFF
many,TRBV27,-,TRBJ2-7,TGTGCCAGCAGCCAGCGGCGGGATTGGTACGAGCAGTACTTC,CASSQRRDWYEQYF
many,TRBV14,-,TRBJ1-1,TGTGCCAGCAGTGTCGGTTCCCTGGGAGCTTTCTTT,CASSVGSLGAFF
-,TRBV2,TRBD1,TRBJ1-2,TGTGCTACTAGCAGTTTTACGACCGGGACAGGGGTTGGCTACACCTTC,CATSSFTTGTGVGYTF
-,TRBV29-1,TRBD2,TRBJ2-5,TGCAGCGCTCGACTAGCGGGAGGGCCGGAGACCCAGTACTTC,CSARLAGGPETQYF
-,TRBV7-9,-,TRBJ1-2,TGTGCCAGCAGCCTGCGAGAACGGTATGGCTACACCTTC,CASSLRERYGYTF
many,TRBV6-2/TRBV6-3,-,TRBJ2-5,TGTGCCAGCAGGGGACTCCGAAAGGGCGTCGAGACCCAGTACTTC,CASRGLRKGVETQYF
many,TRBV6-5,-,TRBJ1-1,TGTGCCAGCAGTTACGCGGAGGTCAGGGGCATGAACACTGAAGCTTTCTTT,CASSYAEVRGMNTEAFF
once,TRBV7-8,-,TRBJ2-3,TGTGCCAGCAGCACATGGACACGCACAGATACGCAGTATTTT,CASSTWTRTDTQYF
many,TRBV5-1,-,TRBJ2-7,TGCGCCAGCAGCGTGGTAGAACAGACTTTCGAGCAGTACTTC,CASSVVEQTFEQYF
few,TRBV6-1,TRBD2,TRBJ2-7,TGTGCCAGCAGTGAAGCGACTAGCGGCTCCTACGAGCAGTACTTC,CASSEATSGSYEQYF
-,TRBV5-8,-,TRBJ1-3,TGTGCCAGCAGCATTCGGGAATTTGGAAACACCATATATTTT,CASSIREFGNTIYF
-,TRBV7-9,-,TRBJ1-2,TGTGCCAGCAGCTTAGAGGCCTTTGGCTACACCTTC,CASSLEAFGYTF